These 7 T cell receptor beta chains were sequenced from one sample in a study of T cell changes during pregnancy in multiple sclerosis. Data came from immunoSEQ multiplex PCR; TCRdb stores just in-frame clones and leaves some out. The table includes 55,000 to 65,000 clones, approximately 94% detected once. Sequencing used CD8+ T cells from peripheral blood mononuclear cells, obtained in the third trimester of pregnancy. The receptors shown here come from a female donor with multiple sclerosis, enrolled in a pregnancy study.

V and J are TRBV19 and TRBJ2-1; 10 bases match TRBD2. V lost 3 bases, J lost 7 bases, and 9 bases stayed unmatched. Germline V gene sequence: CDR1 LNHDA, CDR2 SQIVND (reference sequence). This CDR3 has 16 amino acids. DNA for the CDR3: TGTGCCAGTAGTATCTACCTAGCGGGAGAATCTAATGAGCAGTTCTTC. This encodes CASSIYLAGESNEQFF.

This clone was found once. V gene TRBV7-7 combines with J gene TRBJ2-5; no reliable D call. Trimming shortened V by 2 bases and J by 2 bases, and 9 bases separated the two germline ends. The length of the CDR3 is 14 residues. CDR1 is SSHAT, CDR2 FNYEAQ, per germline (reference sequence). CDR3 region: CASSLRGSQETQYF. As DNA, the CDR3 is TGTGCCAGCAGCTTACGCGGCTCGCAAGAGACCCAGTACTTC.

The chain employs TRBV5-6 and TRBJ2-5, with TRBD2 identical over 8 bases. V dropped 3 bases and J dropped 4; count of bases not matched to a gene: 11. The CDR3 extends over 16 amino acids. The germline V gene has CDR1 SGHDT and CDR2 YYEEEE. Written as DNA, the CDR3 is TGTGCCAGCAGCTCGGACGGAGCGGGGGCTCCAGAGACCCAGTACTTC. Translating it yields CASSSDGAGAPETQYF. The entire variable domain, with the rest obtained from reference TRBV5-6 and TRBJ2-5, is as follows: DAGVTQSPTHLIKTRGQQVTLRCSPKSGHDTVSWYQQALGQGPQFIFQYYEEEERQRGNFPDRFSGHQFPNYSSELNVNALLLGDSALYLCASSSDGAGAPETQYFGPGTRLLVL.

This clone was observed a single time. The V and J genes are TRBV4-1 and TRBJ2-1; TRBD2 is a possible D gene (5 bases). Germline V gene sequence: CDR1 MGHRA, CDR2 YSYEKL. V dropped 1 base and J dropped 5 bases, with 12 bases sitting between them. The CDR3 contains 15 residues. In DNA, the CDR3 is TGCGCCAGCAGCCAAGTAGAGACTACCAACAATGAGCAGTTCTTC. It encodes CASSQVETTNNEQFF.

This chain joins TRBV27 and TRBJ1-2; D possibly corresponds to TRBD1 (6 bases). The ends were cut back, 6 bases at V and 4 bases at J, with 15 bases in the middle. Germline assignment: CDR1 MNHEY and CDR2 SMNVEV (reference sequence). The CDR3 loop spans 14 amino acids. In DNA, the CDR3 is TGTGCCAGCAGCACGTACAGGGCCGCCTATGGCTACACCTTC. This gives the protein CASSTYRAAYGYTF.

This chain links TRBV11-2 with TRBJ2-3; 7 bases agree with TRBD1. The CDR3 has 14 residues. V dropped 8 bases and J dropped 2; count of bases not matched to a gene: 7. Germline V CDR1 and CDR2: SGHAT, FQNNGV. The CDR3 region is CASSPGQHTDTQYF. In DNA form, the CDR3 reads TGTGCCAGCTCCCCGGGACAGCACACAGATACGCAGTATTTT.

The CDR3 sequence is CASSYGGVNPYNEQFF. The DNA of the CDR3 is TGCGCCAGCAGCTACGGAGGCGTTAATCCCTACAATGAGCAGTTCTTC. The chain carries TRBV5-1 and TRBJ2-1, with a weak D call TRBD2 (5 bases). Trimming removed 3 bases at V and 2 bases at J, with 15 bases between. CDR3 length: 16 residues. Germline V gene sequence: CDR1 SGHRS, CDR2 YFSETQ.